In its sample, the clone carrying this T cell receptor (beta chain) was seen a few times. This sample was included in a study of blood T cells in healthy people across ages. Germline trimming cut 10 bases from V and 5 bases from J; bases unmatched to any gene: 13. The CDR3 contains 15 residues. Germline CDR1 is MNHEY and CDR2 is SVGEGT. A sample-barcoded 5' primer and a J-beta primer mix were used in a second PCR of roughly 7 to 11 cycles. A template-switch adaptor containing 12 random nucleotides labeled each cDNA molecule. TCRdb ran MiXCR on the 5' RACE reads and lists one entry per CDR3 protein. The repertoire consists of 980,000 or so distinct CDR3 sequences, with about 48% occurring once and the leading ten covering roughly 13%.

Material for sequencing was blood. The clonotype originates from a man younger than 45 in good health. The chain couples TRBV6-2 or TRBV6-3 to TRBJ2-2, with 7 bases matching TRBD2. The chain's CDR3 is CATVTTGGFTGELFF. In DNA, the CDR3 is TGTGCCACCGTTACGACGGGGGGATTTACCGGGGAGCTGTTTTTT.